In this sample, the clone carrying this T cell receptor (beta chain) turned up a few times. Its antigen remains unknown. CDR1 and CDR2 (germline): SGHRS, YFSETQ. There are 15 residues in the CDR3. Trimming took 4 bases from V and 5 from J; bases not matched to a gene: 7. The sample comes from a study of T cell responses to AZD1222 COVID-19 vaccine. Findings and caveats of the study: White British people made up most donors, females outnumbered males, and clonal diversity was possibly underestimated. Nearly half of spike-specific TCRs reportedly target variant regions that are unmutated in the B.1.351 and B.1.1.7 variants.

Repertoires were generated with immunoSEQ multiplex PCR, while TCRdb's copy carries only in-frame clones and drops some. The table records 65,000 to 95,000 clones, 75% to 85% of them present only once. The sequenced sample was peripheral blood, obtained on day 0 of AZD1222 vaccination. The chain couples TRBV5-1 to TRBJ2-3, with TRBD2 identical over 10 bases. This TCR was sampled from an adult in good health. The CDR3 loop reads CASSVQRGGVDTQYF. In nucleotides, the CDR3 is TGCGCCAGCAGCGTACAGCGGGGGGGCGTAGATACGCAGTATTTT. Drawing the rest from reference TRBV5-1 and TRBJ2-3, the complete variable domain is KAGVTQTPRYLIKTRGQQVTLSCSPISGHRSVSWYQQTPGQGLQFLFEYFSETQRNKGNFPGRFSGRQFSNSRSEMNVSTLELGDSALYLCASSVQRGGVDTQYFGPGTRLTVL.